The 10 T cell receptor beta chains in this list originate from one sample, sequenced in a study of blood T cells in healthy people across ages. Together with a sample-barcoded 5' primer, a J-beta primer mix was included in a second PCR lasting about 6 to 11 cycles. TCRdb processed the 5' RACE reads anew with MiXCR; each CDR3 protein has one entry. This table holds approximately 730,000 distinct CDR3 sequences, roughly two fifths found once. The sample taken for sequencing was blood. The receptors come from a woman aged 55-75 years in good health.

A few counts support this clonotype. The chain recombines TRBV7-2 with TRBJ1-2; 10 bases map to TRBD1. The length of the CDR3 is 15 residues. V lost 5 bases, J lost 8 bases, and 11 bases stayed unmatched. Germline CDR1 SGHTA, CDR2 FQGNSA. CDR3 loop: CASSRRDRGPTGYTF. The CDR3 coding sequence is TGTGCCAGCAGCCGCCGGGACAGGGGTCCCACGGGCTACACCTTC.

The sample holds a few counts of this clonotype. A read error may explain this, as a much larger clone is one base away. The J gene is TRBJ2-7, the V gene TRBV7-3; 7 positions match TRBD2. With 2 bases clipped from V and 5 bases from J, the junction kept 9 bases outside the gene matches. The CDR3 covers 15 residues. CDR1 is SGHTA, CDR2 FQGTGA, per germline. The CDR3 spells CASSLASGGADEQYF. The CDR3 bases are TGTGCCAGCAGCTTAGCTAGCGGAGGAGCCGACGAGCAGTACTTC. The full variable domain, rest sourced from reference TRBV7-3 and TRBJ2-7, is GAGVSQTPSNKVTEKGKYVELRCDPISGHTALYWYRQSLGQGPEFLIYFQGTGAADDSGLPNDRFFAVRPEGSVSTLKIQRTERGDSAVYLCASSLASGGADEQYFGPGTRLTVT.

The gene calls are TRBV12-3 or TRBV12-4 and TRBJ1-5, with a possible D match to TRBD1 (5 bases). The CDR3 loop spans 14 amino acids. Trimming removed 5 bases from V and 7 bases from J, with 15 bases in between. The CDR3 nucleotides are TGTGCCAGCAGTGTGAGGGGCCCCCTCCAGCCCCAGCATTTT. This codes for CASSVRGPLQPQHF.

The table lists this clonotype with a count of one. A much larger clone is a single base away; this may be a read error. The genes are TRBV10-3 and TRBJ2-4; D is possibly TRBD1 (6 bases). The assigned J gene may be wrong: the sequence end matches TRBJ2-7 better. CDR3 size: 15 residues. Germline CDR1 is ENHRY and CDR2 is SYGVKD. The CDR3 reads CAISVSGQGIPEQYF. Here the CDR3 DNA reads TGTGCCATCAGTGTCTCAGGGCAGGGGATTCCCGAGCAGTACTTC.

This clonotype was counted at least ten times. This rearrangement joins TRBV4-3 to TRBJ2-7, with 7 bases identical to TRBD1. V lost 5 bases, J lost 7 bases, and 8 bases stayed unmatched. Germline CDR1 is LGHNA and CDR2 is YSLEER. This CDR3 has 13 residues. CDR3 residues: CASSYRQGEEQYF. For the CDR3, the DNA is TGCGCCAGCAGCTACCGACAGGGTGAGGAGCAGTACTTC.

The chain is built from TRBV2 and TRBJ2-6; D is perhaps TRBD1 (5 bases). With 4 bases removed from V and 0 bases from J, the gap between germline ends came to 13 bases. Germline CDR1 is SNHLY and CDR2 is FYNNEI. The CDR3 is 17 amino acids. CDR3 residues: CASSVGRVRSGANVLTF. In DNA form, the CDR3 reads TGTGCCAGCAGTGTGGGCAGGGTTCGCTCTGGGGCCAACGTCCTGACTTTC.

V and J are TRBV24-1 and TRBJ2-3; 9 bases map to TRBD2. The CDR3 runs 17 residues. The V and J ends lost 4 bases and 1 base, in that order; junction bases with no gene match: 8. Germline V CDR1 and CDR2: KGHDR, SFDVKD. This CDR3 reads CATSDQNSGGGTDTQYF. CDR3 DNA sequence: TGTGCCACCAGTGACCAAAATAGCGGGGGAGGCACAGATACGCAGTATTTT.

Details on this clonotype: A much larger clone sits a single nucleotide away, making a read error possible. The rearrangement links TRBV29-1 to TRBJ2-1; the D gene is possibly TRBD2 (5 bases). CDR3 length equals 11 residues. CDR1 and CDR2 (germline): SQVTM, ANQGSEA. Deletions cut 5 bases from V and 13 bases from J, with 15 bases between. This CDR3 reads CSVSGEETQFF. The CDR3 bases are TGCAGCGTTAGCGGCGAAGAGACCCAGTTCTTC.

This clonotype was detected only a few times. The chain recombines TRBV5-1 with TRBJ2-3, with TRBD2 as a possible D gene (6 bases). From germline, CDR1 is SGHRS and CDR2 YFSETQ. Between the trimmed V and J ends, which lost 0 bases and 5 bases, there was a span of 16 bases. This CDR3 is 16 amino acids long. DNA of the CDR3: TGCGCCAGCAGCTTGGGCGGGACGGCTTCGCAAGATACGCAGTATTTT. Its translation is CASSLGGTASQDTQYF.

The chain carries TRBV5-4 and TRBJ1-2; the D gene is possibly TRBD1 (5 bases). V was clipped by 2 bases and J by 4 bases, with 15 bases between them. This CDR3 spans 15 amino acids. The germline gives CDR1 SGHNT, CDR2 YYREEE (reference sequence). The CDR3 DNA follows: TGTGCCAGCAGCTTTAGGGACGGAGTACTCTATGGCTACACCTTC. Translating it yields CASSFRDGVLYGYTF.